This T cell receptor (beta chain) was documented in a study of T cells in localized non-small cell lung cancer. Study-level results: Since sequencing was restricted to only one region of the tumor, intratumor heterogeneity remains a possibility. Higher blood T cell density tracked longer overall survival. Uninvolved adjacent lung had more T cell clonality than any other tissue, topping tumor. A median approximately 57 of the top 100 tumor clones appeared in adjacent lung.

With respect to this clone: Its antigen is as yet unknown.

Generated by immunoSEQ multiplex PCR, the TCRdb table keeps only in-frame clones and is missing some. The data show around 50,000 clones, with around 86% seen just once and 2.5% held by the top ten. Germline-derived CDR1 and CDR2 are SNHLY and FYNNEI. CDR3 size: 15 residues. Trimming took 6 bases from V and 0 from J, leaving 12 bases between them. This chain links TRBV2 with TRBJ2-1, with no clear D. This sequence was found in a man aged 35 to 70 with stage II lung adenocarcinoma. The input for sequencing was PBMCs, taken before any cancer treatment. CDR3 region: CASSPAVSSYNEQFF. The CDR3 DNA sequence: TGTGCCAGCAGCCCAGCTGTGAGCTCCTACAATGAGCAGTTCTTC.